The sequence of this TCR beta chain was determined in a study of cytomegalovirus exposure and HLA in healthy donors. Looking at the study overall: Sequencing of about 200 million T cells in an earlier analysis found 100 million to 140 million unique TCR beta sequences. Study-wide results and limits: A later analysis linked a missense variant in DCLRE1C to the trimming of TCR beta V and J genes. CMV antigen specificity of a few CMV-associated chains was confirmed in vitro.

PCR was performed using 60 Vbeta and 13 Jbeta primers. The assay was immunoSEQ multiplex PCR, and TCRdb's table has in-frame clones only and misses some. Of 130,000 or so clones listed, about 75% are singletons. CDR1 is LNHDA, CDR2 SQIVND, per germline (reference sequence). The CDR3 length is 14 residues. J was trimmed by 3 bases and V by 6 bases; bases with no gene match: 7. In the case of this clone: Its antigen is as yet unknown.

The sequence was collected from a man aged 35-49 years in good health and CMV-seronegative. Specimen: PBMCs. J is TRBJ1-1 and V is TRBV19; 7 bases align to TRBD1. CDR3 in DNA: TGTGCCAGTAGCCGACAGGGAGGAGACACTGAAGCTTTCTTT. It is translated as CASSRQGGDTEAFF.